This T cell receptor beta chain was captured by sequencing in a study of cytomegalovirus exposure and HLA in healthy donors. Study information: There were approximately 400 genotyped donors. Of these, 81% fell in the genetic ancestry cluster associated with self-reported Caucasian donors.

A multiplex PCR was run with 60 Vbeta primers and 13 Jbeta primers. Clones were read by immunoSEQ multiplex PCR, and TCRdb kept only the in-frame ones, dropping some. Altogether about 90,000 clones are present, around 62% being singletons, with the ten largest covering about 5%. Comment on this clone: Antigen: not known.

This CDR3 is built from 16 residues. The germline V and J ends were trimmed by 3 bases and 5 bases, with 17 bases remaining between them. CDR1 WSHSY and CDR2 SAAADI come from the germline V gene. Overall study results and limits: Sequencing likely produced, as an artifact, a cluster of highly shared sequence variants.

The specimen sequenced was PBMCs. The V gene is TRBV10-2, the J gene TRBJ1-5; possible D gene TRBD1, 5 bases. The receptor comes from a woman between 25 and 40 years old in good health and CMV-seropositive. The CDR3 protein is CASSDFGGGSDQPQHF. In nucleotides, the CDR3 is TGCGCCAGCAGTGACTTCGGGGGGGGGAGCGATCAGCCCCAGCATTTT.